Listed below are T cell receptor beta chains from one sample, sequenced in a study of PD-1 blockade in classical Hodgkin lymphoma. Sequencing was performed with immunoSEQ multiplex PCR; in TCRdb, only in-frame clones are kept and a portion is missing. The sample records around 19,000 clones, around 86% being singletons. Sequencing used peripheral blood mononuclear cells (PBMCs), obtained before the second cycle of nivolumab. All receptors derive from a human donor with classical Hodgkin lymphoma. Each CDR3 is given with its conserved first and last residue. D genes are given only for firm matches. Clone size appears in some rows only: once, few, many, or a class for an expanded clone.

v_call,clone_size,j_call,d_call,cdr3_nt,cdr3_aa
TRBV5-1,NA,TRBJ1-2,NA,TGCGCCAGCAGCTACGACACTTATGGCTACACCTTC,CASSYDTYGYTF
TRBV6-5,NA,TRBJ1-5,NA,TGTGCCAGCAGTTACGACCCCAATCAGCCCCAGCATTTT,CASSYDPNQPQHF
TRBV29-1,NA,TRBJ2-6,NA,TGCAGCGACACTGAGCGCAGGTGGCCTGGGGCCAACGTCCTGACTTTC,CSDTERRWPGANVLTF
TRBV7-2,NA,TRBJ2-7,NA,TGTGCCAGCAGCTTAGCTAACAGGGCGGACTACGAGCAGTACTTC,CASSLANRADYEQYF
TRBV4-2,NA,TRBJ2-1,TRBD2,TGTGCCAGCAGCCCTCTAGCGGGGGCCCCAGGCAATGAGCAGTTCTTC,CASSPLAGAPGNEQFF
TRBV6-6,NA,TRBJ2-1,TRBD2,TGTGCCAGCAGTTCCGCGCAGGGAGGGAACGATGAGCAGTTCTTC,CASSSAQGGNDEQFF
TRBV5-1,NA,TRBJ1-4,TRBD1,TGCGCCAGCAGCGGGGGACAGCCTAATGAAAAACTGTTTTTT,CASSGGQPNEKLFF
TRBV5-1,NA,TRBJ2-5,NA,TGCGCCAGCAGCTTGGGAGGGAAGGAGACCCAGTACTTC,CASSLGGKETQYF
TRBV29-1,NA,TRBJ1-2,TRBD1,TGCAGCGTTACCGGGACAGACTATGGCTACACCTTC,CSVTGTDYGYTF
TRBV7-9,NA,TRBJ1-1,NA,TGTGCCAGCAGCTGGGACACTGAAGCTTTCTTT,CASSWDTEAFF
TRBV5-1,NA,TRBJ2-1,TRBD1,TGCGCCAGCAGCCCCGACAGGGGTGAGCAGTTCTTC,CASSPDRGEQFF
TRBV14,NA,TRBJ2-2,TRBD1,TGTGCCAGCAGCCAAACAGACAGGGTGAGGGCCGGGGAGCTGTTTTTT,CASSQTDRVRAGELFF
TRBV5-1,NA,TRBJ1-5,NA,TGCGCCAGCAGCTTTGAAGGGAATCAGCCCCAGCATTTT,CASSFEGNQPQHF
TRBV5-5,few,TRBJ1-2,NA,TGTGCCAGCAGCTTGCAGAACTATGGCTACACCTTC,CASSLQNYGYTF
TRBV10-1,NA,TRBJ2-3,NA,TGCGCCAGCAGTGAGTCCACCGAAAAACCCACAGATACGCAGTATTTT,CASSESTEKPTDTQYF
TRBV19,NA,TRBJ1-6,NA,TGTGCCAGTAGTACCACAGAGCCCACCTATAATTCACCCCTCCACTTT,CASSTTEPTYNSPLHF
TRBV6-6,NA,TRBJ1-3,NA,TGTGCCAGCAGTCCTGATTTGAGAAACACCATATATTTT,CASSPDLRNTIYF
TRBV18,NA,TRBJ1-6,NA,TGTGCCAGCTCACCACCTGGGCAGGGAGGTTCACCCCTCCACTTT,CASSPPGQGGSPLHF
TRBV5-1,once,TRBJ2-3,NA,TGCGCCAGCAGCTTGGGAGTGTTAACTAGCACAGATACGCAGTATTTT,CASSLGVLTSTDTQYF
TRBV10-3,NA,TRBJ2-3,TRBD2,TGTGCCATCAGGAGACTAGCGGATAGCACAGATACGCAGTATTTT,CAIRRLADSTDTQYF
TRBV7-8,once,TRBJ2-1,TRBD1,TGTGCCAGCAGCAGCCGGGACAGGGTCAATGAGCAGTTCTTC,CASSSRDRVNEQFF
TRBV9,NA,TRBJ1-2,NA,TGTGCCAGCAGCGTAGGCCACAGGGACGACTATGGCTACACCTTC,CASSVGHRDDYGYTF
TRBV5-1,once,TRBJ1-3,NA,TGCGCCAGCAGACCGGGGGCTGGAAACACCATATATTTT,CASRPGAGNTIYF
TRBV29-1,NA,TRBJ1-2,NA,TGCAGCGTCCGACGTGGGGCTACGGATCGCTACACCTTC,CSVRRGATDRYTF
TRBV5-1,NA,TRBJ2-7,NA,TGCGCCAGCAGCTTGGACAGTCACTACGAGCAGTACTTC,CASSLDSHYEQYF
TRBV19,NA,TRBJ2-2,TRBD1,TGTGCCAGTAGCGACAGGGGGAACACCGGGGAGCTGTTTTTT,CASSDRGNTGELFF
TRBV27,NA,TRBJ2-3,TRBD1,TGTGCCAGCAGTTTAGTGGCAGGGGGCACAAGAGATACGCAGTATTTT,CASSLVAGGTRDTQYF
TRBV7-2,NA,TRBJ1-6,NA,TGTGCCAGCAGCCCGGGTCATTATAATTCACCCCTCCACTTT,CASSPGHYNSPLHF
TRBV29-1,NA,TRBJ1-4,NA,TGCAGCGTTGCCGGGGGGGCCAGTGAAAAACTGTTTTTT,CSVAGGASEKLFF
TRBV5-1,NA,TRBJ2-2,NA,TGCGCCAGCAGCTTAAGGACGAACACCGGGGAGCTGTTTTTT,CASSLRTNTGELFF
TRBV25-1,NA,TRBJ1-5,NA,TGTGCCAGCAAAGGGTCAGGGAACAATCAGCCCCAGCATTTT,CASKGSGNNQPQHF
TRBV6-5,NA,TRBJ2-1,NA,TGTGCCAGCAGTCGGGGTTTCGGCAATGAGCAGTTCTTC,CASSRGFGNEQFF
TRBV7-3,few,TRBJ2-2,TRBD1,TGTGCCAGCAGCTCAAAGGGCACTCGACAGGGGAAAGAGGCCGGGGAGCTGTTTTTT,CASSSKGTRQGKEAGELFF
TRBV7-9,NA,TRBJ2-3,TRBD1,TGTGCCAGCAGCCCTACAGGGGGCAGAGGTACGCAGTATTTT,CASSPTGGRGTQYF
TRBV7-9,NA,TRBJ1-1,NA,TGTGCCAGCAGCCAGGCGGGGGGCGGCACTGAAGCTTTCTTT,CASSQAGGGTEAFF
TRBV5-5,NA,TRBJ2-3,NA,TGTGCCAGCAGCTTGGTTTTAGATACGCAGTATTTT,CASSLVLDTQYF
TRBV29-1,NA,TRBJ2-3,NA,TGCAGCGTTGAAGTTCAGGGCACAGATACGCAGTATTTT,CSVEVQGTDTQYF
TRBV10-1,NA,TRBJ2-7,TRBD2,TGCGCCAGAGGACTAGCGGGGGGCTACGAGCAGTACTTC,CARGLAGGYEQYF